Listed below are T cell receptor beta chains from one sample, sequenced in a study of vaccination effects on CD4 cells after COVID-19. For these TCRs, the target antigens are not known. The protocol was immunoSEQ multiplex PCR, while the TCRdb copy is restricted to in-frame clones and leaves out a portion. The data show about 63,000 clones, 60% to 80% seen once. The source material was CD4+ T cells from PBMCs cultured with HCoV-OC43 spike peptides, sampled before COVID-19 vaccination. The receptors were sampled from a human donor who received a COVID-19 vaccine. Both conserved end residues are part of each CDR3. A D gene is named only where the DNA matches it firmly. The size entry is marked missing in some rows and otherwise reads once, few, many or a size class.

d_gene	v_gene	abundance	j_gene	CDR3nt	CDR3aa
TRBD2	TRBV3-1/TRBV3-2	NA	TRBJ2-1	TGTGCCAGCAGCCTCAAAGGAGGCGGGGGAGTCAATGAGCAGTTCTTC	CASSLKGGGGVNEQFF
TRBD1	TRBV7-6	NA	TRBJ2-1	TGTGCCAGCAGCTCCCGACAGGGGGGATACAATGAGCAGTTCTTC	CASSSRQGGYNEQFF
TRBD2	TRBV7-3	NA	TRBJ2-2	TGTGCCAGCAGCTTAACCCCTAGCGGGAACACCGGGGAGCTGTTTTTT	CASSLTPSGNTGELFF
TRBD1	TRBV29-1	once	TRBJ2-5	TGCAGCGTTACGACAGGGGGCGCGGAGACCCAGTACTTC	CSVTTGGAETQYF
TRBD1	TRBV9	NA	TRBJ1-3	TGTGCCAGCAGCGTAGGGGACAGGGATTACTCTGGAAACACCATATATTTT	CASSVGDRDYSGNTIYF
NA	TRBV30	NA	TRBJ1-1	TGTGCCTCTACGGACAGCCCCGTGGGCACTGAAGCTTTCTTT	CASTDSPVGTEAFF
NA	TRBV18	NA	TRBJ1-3	TGTGCCAGCTCACCGACCAGGGGCGCTGGAAACACCATATATTTT	CASSPTRGAGNTIYF
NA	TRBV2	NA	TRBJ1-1	TGTGCCAGCAGAGGGGGGTTGAACACTGAAGCTTTCTTT	CASRGGLNTEAFF
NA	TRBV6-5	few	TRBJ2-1	TGTGCCAGCAGTTACGCCCAGGACAATTACAATGAGCAGTTCTTC	CASSYAQDNYNEQFF
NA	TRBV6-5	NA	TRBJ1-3	TGTGCCAGCAGTCCGGGGGTTCCTGGAAACACCATATATTTT	CASSPGVPGNTIYF
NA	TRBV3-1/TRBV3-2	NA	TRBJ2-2	TGTGCCAGCAGCCAAGCCGCCACGAACACCGGGGAGCTGTTTTTT	CASSQAATNTGELFF
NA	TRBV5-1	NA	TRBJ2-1	TGCGCCAGCACAACCGGACTTTCCGTGGACTATGAGCAGTTCTTC	CASTTGLSVDYEQFF
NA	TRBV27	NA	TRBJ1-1	TGTGCCAGCAGTTTCCGGCCGGGACGGGGTTTCTCTGAAGCTTTCTTT	CASSFRPGRGFSEAFF
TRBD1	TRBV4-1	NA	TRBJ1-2	TGCGCCAGCAGCCACCCGGACAGGGACTATGGCTACACCTTC	CASSHPDRDYGYTF
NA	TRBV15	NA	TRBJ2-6	TGTGCCACCAGCAGAGAATACCCGGGACGGGTCAGCTCTGGGGCCAACGTCCTGACTTTC	CATSREYPGRVSSGANVLTF
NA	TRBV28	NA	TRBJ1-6	TGTGCCAGCAGGGGCTTTGGGGTCGGCAATTCACCCCTCCACTTT	CASRGFGVGNSPLHF
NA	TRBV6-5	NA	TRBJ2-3	TGTGCCAGCAGTTCTAGCAGTAGCACAGATACGCAGTATTTT	CASSSSSSTDTQYF
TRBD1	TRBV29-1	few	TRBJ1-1	TGCAGCGTTGTGAGAACAGGGGCCGGGACTGAAGCTTTCTTT	CSVVRTGAGTEAFF
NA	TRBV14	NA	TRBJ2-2	TGTGCCAGCAGCCGCATCTTTGGGGAACAGGGAAGCACCGGGGAGCTGTTTTTT	CASSRIFGEQGSTGELFF
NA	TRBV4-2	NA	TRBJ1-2	TGTGCCAGCAGCCAAGTTTATAGGGGGGCCTATGGCTACACCTTC	CASSQVYRGAYGYTF
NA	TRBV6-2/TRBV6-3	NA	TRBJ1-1	TGTGCCAGCAGCCGGATGAACACTGAAGCTTTCTTT	CASSRMNTEAFF
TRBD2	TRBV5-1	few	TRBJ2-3	TGCGCCAGCACCCGACTAGCGGGGTCATCAGATACGCAGTATTTT	CASTRLAGSSDTQYF
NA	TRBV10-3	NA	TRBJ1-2	TGTGCCATCACTGCGACAGGCGATTATGGCTACACCTTC	CAITATGDYGYTF
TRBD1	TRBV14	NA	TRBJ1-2	TGTGCCAGCAGCCAAGGAGGACAGGCCTATGGCTACACCTTC	CASSQGGQAYGYTF
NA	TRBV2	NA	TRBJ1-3	TGTGCCAGCCGGGGTGGAGAGGGCTCTGGAAACACCATATATTTT	CASRGGEGSGNTIYF
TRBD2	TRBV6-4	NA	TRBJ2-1	TGTGCCAGCAGTCGACTAGCGGGGGGGTATAGTGAGCAGTTCTTC	CASSRLAGGYSEQFF
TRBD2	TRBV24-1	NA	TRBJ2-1	TGTGCCACCAGGGCGGGGGGGCTACGCAATGAGCAGTTCTTC	CATRAGGLRNEQFF
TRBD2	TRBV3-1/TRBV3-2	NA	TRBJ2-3	TGTGCCAGCAGCGGGACTAGCCGAGATACGCAGTATTTT	CASSGTSRDTQYF
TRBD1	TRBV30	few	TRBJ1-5	TGTGCCTGGAGTGTACAGGGACAGGGATATAGCAATCAGCCCCAGCATTTT	CAWSVQGQGYSNQPQHF
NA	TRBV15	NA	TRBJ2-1	TGTGCCACCAGCAGAGTAAGAACGCTTTCCTACAATGAGCAGTTCTTC	CATSRVRTLSYNEQFF
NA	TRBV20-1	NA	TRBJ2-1	TGCAGTGCTAGTGGCGCGGGTTTTGAGCAGTTCTTC	CSASGAGFEQFF
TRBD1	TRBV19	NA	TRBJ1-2	TGTGCCAGTAGTCAGGGGGCACCTCTCTATGGCTACACCTTC	CASSQGAPLYGYTF
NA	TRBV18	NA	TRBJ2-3	TGTGCCAGCTCACCACCTAGCACAGATACGCAGTATTTT	CASSPPSTDTQYF
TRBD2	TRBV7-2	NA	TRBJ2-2	TGTGCCAGCAGCCCCAGGGAGCGGGGGGGCCCCGGGGAGCTGTTTTTT	CASSPRERGGPGELFF
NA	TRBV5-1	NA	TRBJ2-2	TGCGCCAGCAGCTTGGCTCCAGGGCCCACCGGGGAGCTGTTTTTT	CASSLAPGPTGELFF
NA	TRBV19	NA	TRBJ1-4	TGTGCCAGTAGTAGATTCAGGGACGCCTCGACTAATGAAAAACTGTTTTTT	CASSRFRDASTNEKLFF
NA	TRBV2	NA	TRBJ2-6	TGTGCCAGCAACCCTGACGGGAGATCTGGGGCCAACGTCCTGACTTTC	CASNPDGRSGANVLTF
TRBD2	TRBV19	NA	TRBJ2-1	TGTGCCAGTAGCTTTGAGCGGGGCAATGAGCAGTTCTTC	CASSFERGNEQFF
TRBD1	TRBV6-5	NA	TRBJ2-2	TGTGCCAGCAGTTACTCGGACAGGGCTGGGGAGCTGTTTTTT	CASSYSDRAGELFF
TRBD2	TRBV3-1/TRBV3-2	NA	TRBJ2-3	TGTGCCAGCAGTCTACTAGCGGGGGCCACAGATACGCAGTATTTT	CASSLLAGATDTQYF
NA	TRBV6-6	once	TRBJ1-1	TGTGCCAGCAGTTACCGGGCCGGGGACGCATACACTGAAGCTTTCTTT	CASSYRAGDAYTEAFF
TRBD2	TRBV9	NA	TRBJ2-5	TGTGCCAGCAGCAGGACTAGCGGGGGGGCCTGGGAGACCCAGTACTTC	CASSRTSGGAWETQYF
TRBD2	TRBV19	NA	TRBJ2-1	TGTGCCACCTCGATTCTAGCGGGGGGGAAGAATGAGCAGTTCTTC	CATSILAGGKNEQFF
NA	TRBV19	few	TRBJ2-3	TGTGCCACCCGCCGGCGCGCGCATAGCACAGATACGCAGTATTTT	CATRRRAHSTDTQYF
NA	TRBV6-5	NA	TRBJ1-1	TGTGCCAGTCTAAAGGACAGAACGATGAACACTGAAGCTTTCTTT	CASLKDRTMNTEAFF
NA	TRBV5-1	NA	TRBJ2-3	TGCGCCAGCAGCTTAATTCCGGGCCCCATGGCAGATACGCAGTATTTT	CASSLIPGPMADTQYF
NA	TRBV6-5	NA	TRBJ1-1	TGTGCCAGCCGTCCTTCGAACACTGAAGCTTTCTTT	CASRPSNTEAFF
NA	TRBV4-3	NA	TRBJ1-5	TGCGCCAGCAGCCAAGATGGGGGTGGCAATCAGCCCCAGCATTTT	CASSQDGGGNQPQHF
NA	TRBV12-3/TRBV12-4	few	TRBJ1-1	TGTGCCAGCAGTTTTGTCCAGGGCTCTGAAGCTTTCTTT	CASSFVQGSEAFF
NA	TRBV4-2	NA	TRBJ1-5	TGTGCCAGCAGCCAAGATGGCGGGGCCGGAGGGCAGCCCCAGCATTTT	CASSQDGGAGGQPQHF
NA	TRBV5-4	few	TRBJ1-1	TGTGCCAGCAGCTTGTACCAGGGCACTGAAGCTTTCTTT	CASSLYQGTEAFF
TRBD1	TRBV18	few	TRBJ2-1	TGTGCCAGCTCACCATTACCGGGACAGGGAATCGGTGAGCAGTTCTTC	CASSPLPGQGIGEQFF
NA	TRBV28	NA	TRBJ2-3	TGTGCCAGCCCTGCTTCCAGCGGCGGCCTGGATACGCAGTATTTT	CASPASSGGLDTQYF
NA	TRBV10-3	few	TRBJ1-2	TGTGCCATCAGTGGACGGGGATACGATGGCTACACCTTC	CAISGRGYDGYTF
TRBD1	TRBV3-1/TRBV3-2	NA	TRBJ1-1	TGTGCCAGCAGGCCTGGGACAGGGGAAAGGGGCACTGAAGCTTTCTTT	CASRPGTGERGTEAFF